The rows below give T cell receptor beta chains drawn from one sample of a study of T-cell reconstitution after alpha-beta-depleted transplantation in children. TCRdb re-called the PCR reads with MiXCR, one entry per CDR3 protein. Among around 450,000 distinct CDR3 sequences, roughly a tenth were seen once, and the ten largest hold around 2.2%. The sequenced sample was PBMCs, obtained before TCRalphabeta/CD19-depleted stem cell transplant. These receptors all come from a child between 2 and 9 years old with inherited bone marrow failure, due to receive a stem cell transplant. The CDR3 runs from the conserved cysteine through the conserved F or W. The D gene is left open where the match is weak. Size is omitted from some rows. Given values are once, few, many or a class for expanded clones.

V gene: TRBV4-3
CDR3 length: 17
D gene: -
J gene: TRBJ2-3
clone size: many
CDR3 protein: CASSHRGLGISTDTQYF
CDR3 DNA: TGCGCCAGCAGCCACAGAGGATTGGGGATTAGCACAGATACGCAGTATTTT

V gene: TRBV27
CDR3 length: 14
D gene: -
J gene: TRBJ2-7
clone size: many
CDR3 protein: CASGPGWSSYEQYF
CDR3 DNA: TGTGCCAGCGGGCCCGGGTGGAGCTCCTACGAGCAGTACTTC

V gene: TRBV20-1
CDR3 length: 16
D gene: TRBD2
J gene: TRBJ2-1
clone size: -
CDR3 protein: CSASDSGLAGANEQFF
CDR3 DNA: TGCAGTGCTAGTGACTCTGGACTAGCGGGAGCCAATGAGCAGTTCTTC

V gene: TRBV6-2/TRBV6-3
CDR3 length: 15
D gene: -
J gene: TRBJ2-7
clone size: many
CDR3 protein: CASSSARRASYEQYF
CDR3 DNA: TGTGCCAGCAGTTCCGCGCGGAGGGCCTCCTACGAGCAGTACTTC

V gene: TRBV5-4
CDR3 length: 12
D gene: -
J gene: TRBJ1-2
clone size: -
CDR3 protein: CASSLDRSVYTF
CDR3 DNA: TGTGCCAGCAGCTTGGACCGGTCCGTCTACACCTTC

V gene: TRBV10-3
CDR3 length: 16
D gene: TRBD1
J gene: TRBJ1-1
clone size: many
CDR3 protein: CAIRGTGRMRNTEAFF
CDR3 DNA: TGTGCCATCAGGGGGACAGGGCGAATGCGGAACACTGAAGCTTTCTTT

V gene: TRBV7-2
CDR3 length: 14
D gene: -
J gene: TRBJ2-3
clone size: -
CDR3 protein: CASSFNSGTDTQYF
CDR3 DNA: TGTGCCAGCAGCTTCAATAGCGGCACAGATACGCAGTATTTT

V gene: TRBV12-3/TRBV12-4
CDR3 length: 16
D gene: -
J gene: TRBJ2-1
clone size: many
CDR3 protein: CASSLGGVSSYNEQFF
CDR3 DNA: TGTGCCAGCAGTTTAGGGGGGGTTAGCTCCTACAATGAGCAGTTCTTC

V gene: TRBV28
CDR3 length: 13
D gene: -
J gene: TRBJ1-1
clone size: many
CDR3 protein: CASRITTNTEAFF
CDR3 DNA: TGTGCCAGCAGAATCACTACGAACACTGAAGCTTTCTTT

V gene: TRBV7-9
CDR3 length: 15
D gene: -
J gene: TRBJ1-5
clone size: many
CDR3 protein: CASSMAGGANQPQHF
CDR3 DNA: TGTGCCAGCAGCATGGCTGGAGGGGCTAATCAGCCCCAGCATTTT

V gene: TRBV27
CDR3 length: 13
D gene: -
J gene: TRBJ2-5
clone size: many
CDR3 protein: CASSQGELETQYF
CDR3 DNA: TGTGCCAGCAGTCAAGGGGAACTAGAGACCCAGTACTTC

V gene: TRBV9
CDR3 length: 13
D gene: -
J gene: TRBJ2-7
clone size: many
CDR3 protein: CASSVTQGYEQYF
CDR3 DNA: TGTGCCAGCAGCGTGACTCAGGGCTACGAGCAGTACTTC

V gene: TRBV15
CDR3 length: 15
D gene: TRBD1
J gene: TRBJ2-7
clone size: many
CDR3 protein: CATGSRGPGPYEQYF
CDR3 DNA: TGTGCCACCGGATCAAGGGGGCCGGGACCCTACGAGCAGTACTTC

V gene: TRBV5-5
CDR3 length: 17
D gene: TRBD1
J gene: TRBJ1-2
clone size: many
CDR3 protein: CASSSGFGTGTNYGYTF
CDR3 DNA: TGTGCCAGCAGCTCGGGTTTTGGGACAGGAACTAACTATGGCTACACCTTC

V gene: TRBV4-3
CDR3 length: 16
D gene: TRBD1
J gene: TRBJ2-1
clone size: many
CDR3 protein: CASSQDETGGFNEQFF
CDR3 DNA: TGCGCCAGCAGCCAAGACGAGACAGGGGGCTTCAATGAGCAGTTCTTC

V gene: TRBV5-1
CDR3 length: 17
D gene: TRBD2
J gene: TRBJ2-3
clone size: many
CDR3 protein: CASSLPSGAGHQDTQYF
CDR3 DNA: TGCGCCAGCAGCTTGCCTAGCGGAGCCGGGCATCAAGATACGCAGTATTTT

V gene: TRBV27
CDR3 length: 14
D gene: -
J gene: TRBJ2-3
clone size: many
CDR3 protein: CASSLSEGTDTQYF
CDR3 DNA: TGTGCCAGCAGTTTATCGGAGGGCACAGATACGCAGTATTTT

V gene: TRBV6-2/TRBV6-3
CDR3 length: 20
D gene: TRBD1
J gene: TRBJ2-6
clone size: many
CDR3 protein: CASSYPPGTGSYSGANVLTF
CDR3 DNA: TGTGCCAGCAGTTACCCCCCCGGGACAGGGAGCTATTCCGGGGCCAACGTCCTGACTTTC

V gene: TRBV4-3
CDR3 length: 14
D gene: -
J gene: TRBJ1-3
clone size: many
CDR3 protein: CASSQEGPGNTIYF
CDR3 DNA: TGCGCCAGCAGCCAAGAAGGGCCTGGAAACACCATATATTTT

V gene: TRBV20-1
CDR3 length: 10
D gene: TRBD2
J gene: TRBJ2-5
clone size: many
CDR3 protein: CSARRGAQYF
CDR3 DNA: TGCAGTGCAAGACGGGGGGCCCAGTACTTC

V gene: TRBV27
CDR3 length: 14
D gene: -
J gene: TRBJ2-7
clone size: many
CDR3 protein: CASSLVPGAHEQYF
CDR3 DNA: TGTGCCAGCAGTTTAGTCCCGGGGGCCCACGAGCAGTACTTC

V gene: TRBV18
CDR3 length: 13
D gene: -
J gene: TRBJ2-5
clone size: few
CDR3 protein: CAGKAGPQETQYF
CDR3 DNA: TGTGCCGGAAAAGCAGGGCCCCAAGAGACCCAGTACTTC

V gene: TRBV7-9
CDR3 length: 14
D gene: -
J gene: TRBJ1-1
clone size: few
CDR3 protein: CASSWGHLNTEAFF
CDR3 DNA: TGTGCCAGCAGCTGGGGACACCTGAACACTGAAGCTTTCTTT

V gene: TRBV3-1
CDR3 length: 15
D gene: TRBD2
J gene: TRBJ2-5
clone size: many
CDR3 protein: CASSTPPGREETQYF
CDR3 DNA: TGTGCCAGCAGCACCCCGCCCGGGAGGGAAGAGACCCAGTACTTC